Listed below are T cell receptor beta chains from one sample, sequenced in a study of blood T cell repertoires in COVID-19. Here immunoSEQ multiplex PCR was the method, and the copy in TCRdb shows in-frame clones only, minus some. The sample carries fewer than 400,000 clones, more than 90% recorded once. The material sequenced was PBMCs or T cells enriched from blood (not recorded which). Receptors originate from a woman aged 30 to 39 who had recovered from COVID-19. The CDR3 runs from the conserved cysteine through the conserved F or W. Fields, in order: clone size, J gene, D gene, V gene, CDR3 DNA, CDR3 protein. A D gene is named only where the DNA matches it firmly. Rows may omit the clone size; those that give it use once, few, many or a size class.

clone size: -
J gene: TRBJ1-2
D gene: -
V gene: TRBV9
CDR3 DNA: TGTGCCAGCAGCCAAGGAGGCAGATCAAACTATGGCTACACCTTC
CDR3 protein: CASSQGGRSNYGYTF

clone size: once
J gene: TRBJ1-3
D gene: TRBD1
V gene: TRBV7-9
CDR3 DNA: TGTGCCAGCCGCAGGGGGGACTCATCTCTGGCTGGAAACACCATATATTTT
CDR3 protein: CASRRGDSSLAGNTIYF

clone size: -
J gene: TRBJ2-7
D gene: -
V gene: TRBV4-2
CDR3 DNA: TGTGCCAGCAGCCAAGAGTGGAGCGGCGGTGCCTCCTACGAGCAGTACTTC
CDR3 protein: CASSQEWSGGASYEQYF

clone size: -
J gene: TRBJ1-1
D gene: TRBD1
V gene: TRBV19
CDR3 DNA: TGTGCCAGTAGAACGGCGGACAGGGAAGCTTTCTTT
CDR3 protein: CASRTADREAFF

clone size: -
J gene: TRBJ1-2
D gene: TRBD1
V gene: TRBV10-1
CDR3 DNA: TGCGCCAGCAGTGAGTCGACTGTCCGGACAGGGGGCCATAGCTATGGCTACACCTTC
CDR3 protein: CASSESTVRTGGHSYGYTF

clone size: many
J gene: TRBJ1-3
D gene: -
V gene: TRBV4-1
CDR3 DNA: TGCGCCAGCAGCCAAGGGACATTTGGAAACACCATATATTTT
CDR3 protein: CASSQGTFGNTIYF

clone size: -
J gene: TRBJ1-4
D gene: -
V gene: TRBV7-2
CDR3 DNA: TGTGCCAGCAGCTTAGGGGGGGTTGCTAATGAAAAACTGTTTTTT
CDR3 protein: CASSLGGVANEKLFF

clone size: -
J gene: TRBJ1-2
D gene: TRBD1
V gene: TRBV9
CDR3 DNA: TGTGCCAGCAGCTCCCAGGGGGCTAACTATGGCTACACCTTC
CDR3 protein: CASSSQGANYGYTF

clone size: -
J gene: TRBJ2-7
D gene: -
V gene: TRBV28
CDR3 DNA: TGTGCCAGCAGTTCTCCCCCCGGCAGGAACTCCATCGAGCAGTACTTC
CDR3 protein: CASSSPPGRNSIEQYF

clone size: -
J gene: TRBJ2-7
D gene: TRBD2
V gene: TRBV11-2
CDR3 DNA: TGTGCCAGCAGCTTAGGGGGGGGACTTCTCTCCTACGAGCAGTACTTC
CDR3 protein: CASSLGGGLLSYEQYF

clone size: -
J gene: TRBJ1-6
D gene: -
V gene: TRBV3-1/TRBV3-2
CDR3 DNA: TGTGCCAGCAGCCAAGCCGGGTTGAGTAATTCACCCCTCCACTTT
CDR3 protein: CASSQAGLSNSPLHF

clone size: -
J gene: TRBJ1-3
D gene: TRBD1
V gene: TRBV5-1
CDR3 DNA: TGCGCCAGCAGCTGGGACAGCTCTTCCTCTGGAAACACCATATATTTT
CDR3 protein: CASSWDSSSSGNTIYF

clone size: -
J gene: TRBJ1-2
D gene: TRBD1
V gene: TRBV18
CDR3 DNA: TGTGCCAGCTCACCGACTAGACAGGGGGCGAGGCGCTACACCTTC
CDR3 protein: CASSPTRQGARRYTF

clone size: -
J gene: TRBJ2-7
D gene: TRBD2
V gene: TRBV9
CDR3 DNA: TGTGCCAGCAGCGTAGCCGGAGGCGGGAGCCGGGGCGAGCAGTACTTC
CDR3 protein: CASSVAGGGSRGEQYF

clone size: once
J gene: TRBJ1-1
D gene: -
V gene: TRBV2
CDR3 DNA: TGTGCCAGCAGGAGGGCGGAGGACACTGAAGCTTTCTTT
CDR3 protein: CASRRAEDTEAFF

clone size: -
J gene: TRBJ1-1
D gene: TRBD1
V gene: TRBV28
CDR3 DNA: TGTGCCAGCAGTTTATATCCCGACAGGGGGGCCGGAGCTTTCTTT
CDR3 protein: CASSLYPDRGAGAFF

clone size: -
J gene: TRBJ1-1
D gene: -
V gene: TRBV11-3
CDR3 DNA: TGTGCCAGCAGCTTATTAGACACTGAAGCTTTCTTT
CDR3 protein: CASSLLDTEAFF

clone size: -
J gene: TRBJ1-3
D gene: -
V gene: TRBV5-1
CDR3 DNA: TGCGCCAGCAGGTATGGAGGCGGCTCTGGAAACACCATATATTTT
CDR3 protein: CASRYGGGSGNTIYF

clone size: few
J gene: TRBJ2-7
D gene: -
V gene: TRBV7-2
CDR3 DNA: TGTGCCAGCAGCTTTTCTCAGGGGCTAAATTACGAGCAGTACTTC
CDR3 protein: CASSFSQGLNYEQYF

clone size: -
J gene: TRBJ1-5
D gene: -
V gene: TRBV24-1
CDR3 DNA: TGTGCCACCAGCAAAGCAGGGGCGAACAATCAGCCCCAGCATTTT
CDR3 protein: CATSKAGANNQPQHF

clone size: once
J gene: TRBJ2-1
D gene: TRBD2
V gene: TRBV3-1/TRBV3-2
CDR3 DNA: TGTGCCAGCAGCCGCCGAGCGGGGGGGCTAGTTAATGAGCAGTTCTTC
CDR3 protein: CASSRRAGGLVNEQFF

clone size: -
J gene: TRBJ1-1
D gene: -
V gene: TRBV9
CDR3 DNA: TGTGCCAGCAGCGTAGTCTCCCCGAACACTGAAGCTTTCTTT
CDR3 protein: CASSVVSPNTEAFF

clone size: -
J gene: TRBJ2-3
D gene: -
V gene: TRBV18
CDR3 DNA: TGTGCCAGCTCACCGGACAGACAAACCTTTACGCAGTATTTT
CDR3 protein: CASSPDRQTFTQYF

clone size: once
J gene: TRBJ2-1
D gene: TRBD1
V gene: TRBV7-9
CDR3 DNA: TGTGCCAGCAGCGCAACAGGGGGAACACACAATGAGCAGTTCTTC
CDR3 protein: CASSATGGTHNEQFF

clone size: once
J gene: TRBJ1-2
D gene: TRBD1
V gene: TRBV12-3/TRBV12-4
CDR3 DNA: TGTGTCAGCAGTCCAGGGACAGCGGACGGCTACACCTTC
CDR3 protein: CVSSPGTADGYTF

clone size: once
J gene: TRBJ2-5
D gene: -
V gene: TRBV19
CDR3 DNA: TGTGCCAGTAGTACCGACGGGTCTACGTACCAAGAGACCCAGTACTTC
CDR3 protein: CASSTDGSTYQETQYF

clone size: -
J gene: TRBJ2-1
D gene: -
V gene: TRBV14
CDR3 DNA: TGTGCCAGCAGCCAAGGGCATGAGCAGTTCTTC
CDR3 protein: CASSQGHEQFF

clone size: -
J gene: TRBJ2-5
D gene: -
V gene: TRBV28
CDR3 DNA: TGTGCCAGCGGGCGTGAGACCCAGTACTTC
CDR3 protein: CASGRETQYF

clone size: -
J gene: TRBJ2-1
D gene: TRBD2
V gene: TRBV27
CDR3 DNA: TGTGCCAGCAGTTCGGGACTAGTTATACATGAGCAGTTCTTC
CDR3 protein: CASSSGLVIHEQFF

clone size: once
J gene: TRBJ1-4
D gene: -
V gene: TRBV30
CDR3 DNA: TGTGCCTGGAGTGTACTTAACGGGAACGGGGAAAAACTGTTTTTT
CDR3 protein: CAWSVLNGNGEKLFF

clone size: -
J gene: TRBJ2-5
D gene: -
V gene: TRBV2
CDR3 DNA: TGTGCCAGCAGTTTGGCTAGGCAGGAGACCCAGTACTTC
CDR3 protein: CASSLARQETQYF

clone size: -
J gene: TRBJ2-5
D gene: -
V gene: TRBV28
CDR3 DNA: TGTGCCAGCAGTTTATTTCCGGGAGTCCAAGAGACCCAGTACTTC
CDR3 protein: CASSLFPGVQETQYF

clone size: once
J gene: TRBJ2-1
D gene: -
V gene: TRBV27
CDR3 DNA: TGTGCCAGCAGTTTGGCAGGCCCCACGTCCAATGAGCAGTTCTTC
CDR3 protein: CASSLAGPTSNEQFF

clone size: -
J gene: TRBJ1-1
D gene: TRBD1
V gene: TRBV5-1
CDR3 DNA: TGCGCCAGCAGCATCGGGACAGGGGCAATGAACACTGAAGCTTTCTTT
CDR3 protein: CASSIGTGAMNTEAFF

clone size: -
J gene: TRBJ1-2
D gene: TRBD1
V gene: TRBV5-4
CDR3 DNA: TGTGCCAGCAGCTCTAAGACAGGGGATTATGGCTACACCTTC
CDR3 protein: CASSSKTGDYGYTF

clone size: -
J gene: TRBJ2-5
D gene: TRBD1
V gene: TRBV5-6
CDR3 DNA: TGTGCCAGCAGTTGGGACAGGGGCTTCCACGAGACCCAGTACTTC
CDR3 protein: CASSWDRGFHETQYF

clone size: once
J gene: TRBJ1-2
D gene: -
V gene: TRBV4-1
CDR3 DNA: TGCGCCAGCAGCCAAGGGTCAGGGAGGATCAACTATGGCTACACCTTC
CDR3 protein: CASSQGSGRINYGYTF

clone size: -
J gene: TRBJ1-5
D gene: -
V gene: TRBV7-2
CDR3 DNA: TGTGCCAGCAGCTTAGATTTTAGTCAGCCCCAGCATTTT
CDR3 protein: CASSLDFSQPQHF

clone size: -
J gene: TRBJ2-5
D gene: -
V gene: TRBV27
CDR3 DNA: TGTGCCAGCAGTTTGAGAGGGGAGACCCAGTACTTC
CDR3 protein: CASSLRGETQYF

clone size: -
J gene: TRBJ2-7
D gene: -
V gene: TRBV19
CDR3 DNA: TGTGCCAGTAGTATGGGCCCTACCGATTCCTACGAGCAGTACTTC
CDR3 protein: CASSMGPTDSYEQYF

clone size: -
J gene: TRBJ2-1
D gene: TRBD2
V gene: TRBV7-9
CDR3 DNA: TGTGCCAGCAGCGCTCTAGCGGGAGGGCCTTACAATGAGCAGTTCTTC
CDR3 protein: CASSALAGGPYNEQFF

clone size: -
J gene: TRBJ1-1
D gene: -
V gene: TRBV25-1
CDR3 DNA: TGTGCCAGCAGCCCACGGGGGGCTGGAAACACTGAAGCTTTCTTT
CDR3 protein: CASSPRGAGNTEAFF

clone size: -
J gene: TRBJ1-1
D gene: -
V gene: TRBV28
CDR3 DNA: TGTGCCAGCAGCCTAAACGGGAACACTGAAGCTTTCTTT
CDR3 protein: CASSLNGNTEAFF

clone size: -
J gene: TRBJ2-7
D gene: TRBD2
V gene: TRBV27
CDR3 DNA: TGTGCCAGCAGTTCCGCCGGGACTAGCGGGGGGCCCCTTTACGAGCAGTACTTC
CDR3 protein: CASSSAGTSGGPLYEQYF

clone size: -
J gene: TRBJ2-5
D gene: -
V gene: TRBV5-1
CDR3 DNA: TGCGCCAGCAGCTTGGTACAGGGAGAGGGAGAGACCCAGTACTTC
CDR3 protein: CASSLVQGEGETQYF

clone size: few
J gene: TRBJ2-5
D gene: TRBD1
V gene: TRBV6-6
CDR3 DNA: TGTGCCAGCAGGGAGGGGACAGGCCGGCGGGAGACCCAGTACTTC
CDR3 protein: CASREGTGRRETQYF

clone size: -
J gene: TRBJ1-4
D gene: TRBD1
V gene: TRBV28
CDR3 DNA: TGTGCCAGCAGTGAACAGGGGGCTGATGAAAAACTGTTTTTT
CDR3 protein: CASSEQGADEKLFF

clone size: -
J gene: TRBJ1-1
D gene: TRBD1
V gene: TRBV19
CDR3 DNA: TGTGCCAGTAGTCTACGACAGGGGAATGAAGCTTTCTTT
CDR3 protein: CASSLRQGNEAFF

clone size: -
J gene: TRBJ2-1
D gene: TRBD1
V gene: TRBV28
CDR3 DNA: TGTGCCAGCAGTTCGGGACAGTACAATGAGCAGTTCTTC
CDR3 protein: CASSSGQYNEQFF

clone size: -
J gene: TRBJ1-1
D gene: -
V gene: TRBV2
CDR3 DNA: TGTGCCAGCCAGGGGCTCCCGAACACTGAAGCTTTCTTT
CDR3 protein: CASQGLPNTEAFF

clone size: once
J gene: TRBJ2-7
D gene: TRBD1
V gene: TRBV14
CDR3 DNA: TGTGCCAGCAGCCAAAGGGACAGGGCCTACGAGCAGTACTTC
CDR3 protein: CASSQRDRAYEQYF

clone size: -
J gene: TRBJ1-2
D gene: -
V gene: TRBV28
CDR3 DNA: TGTGCCAGCAGTTTTTATGGCGGGGTGACTAACTATGGCTACACCTTC
CDR3 protein: CASSFYGGVTNYGYTF

clone size: once
J gene: TRBJ2-7
D gene: -
V gene: TRBV11-3
CDR3 DNA: TGTGCCAGTGGGGGGTACGAGCAGTACTTC
CDR3 protein: CASGGYEQYF

clone size: few
J gene: TRBJ2-2
D gene: TRBD1
V gene: TRBV9
CDR3 DNA: TGTGCCAGCAGCCCGGGACAGGGGGCGGCCGGGGAGCTGTTTTTT
CDR3 protein: CASSPGQGAAGELFF

clone size: -
J gene: TRBJ1-2
D gene: TRBD1
V gene: TRBV7-2
CDR3 DNA: TGTGCCAGCAGCTTAGCTACCGGACAGGGGTTCGGTGGCTACACCTTC
CDR3 protein: CASSLATGQGFGGYTF

clone size: -
J gene: TRBJ1-4
D gene: -
V gene: TRBV5-1
CDR3 DNA: TGCGCCAGCAGCTTATGGGGGCCATCAACTAATGAAAAACTGTTTTTT
CDR3 protein: CASSLWGPSTNEKLFF

clone size: -
J gene: TRBJ1-2
D gene: -
V gene: TRBV29-1
CDR3 DNA: TGCAGCGTGACGGGACACCATAACTATGGCTACACCTTC
CDR3 protein: CSVTGHHNYGYTF

clone size: -
J gene: TRBJ2-5
D gene: -
V gene: TRBV7-9
CDR3 DNA: TGTGCCAGCAGCTTAGGACGGTCGGGGGTTCGCGGAGAGACCCAGTACTTC
CDR3 protein: CASSLGRSGVRGETQYF

clone size: -
J gene: TRBJ2-2
D gene: TRBD1
V gene: TRBV18
CDR3 DNA: TGTGCCAGCTCCCTGAGTCACGGACAGGGGGATTACACCGGGGAGCTGTTTTTT
CDR3 protein: CASSLSHGQGDYTGELFF